The rows below give T cell receptor beta chains drawn from one sample of a study of blood T cell repertoires in COVID-19. Libraries were prepared by immunoSEQ multiplex PCR; TCRdb keeps only in-frame clonotypes and omits some of them. Of 290,000 or so clones in the sample, approximately 92% were seen once. Material for sequencing was PBMCs or T cells enriched from blood (not recorded which). The source of these receptors is a woman aged 25-40 years who had recovered from COVID-19. The CDR3 runs from the conserved cysteine through the conserved F or W. D genes are given only for firm matches. The size of a clone is reported for some rows only, either as once, few or many, or as a class for expanded clones.

abundance: -
d_gene: TRBD1
v_gene: TRBV19
j_gene: TRBJ1-1
CDR3aa: CASNIQQGTEAFF
CDR3nt: TGTGCCAGTAACATTCAACAGGGGACTGAAGCTTTCTTT

abundance: -
d_gene: TRBD1
v_gene: TRBV18
j_gene: TRBJ1-2
CDR3aa: CASSPSTGGIGGYTF
CDR3nt: TGTGCCAGCTCACCATCGACAGGGGGCATCGGTGGCTACACCTTC

abundance: -
d_gene: -
v_gene: TRBV7-2
j_gene: TRBJ1-3
CDR3aa: CASSSISRSGNTIYF
CDR3nt: TGTGCCAGCAGCTCTATAAGTCGCTCTGGAAACACCATATATTTT

abundance: -
d_gene: -
v_gene: TRBV7-8
j_gene: TRBJ1-5
CDR3aa: CASSLAGGGPRQPQHF
CDR3nt: TGTGCCAGCAGCTTAGCGGGCGGGGGACCAAGACAGCCCCAGCATTTT

abundance: -
d_gene: -
v_gene: TRBV19
j_gene: TRBJ2-1
CDR3aa: CASSSQGSSRTRLFF
CDR3nt: TGTGCCAGTAGTTCACAGGGTAGCTCAAGGACCCGCCTGTTCTTC

abundance: -
d_gene: -
v_gene: TRBV6-2/TRBV6-3
j_gene: TRBJ1-5
CDR3aa: CASSYLSGYQPQHF
CDR3nt: TGTGCCAGCAGTTACTTGTCAGGTTATCAGCCCCAGCATTTT

abundance: -
d_gene: -
v_gene: TRBV9
j_gene: TRBJ2-1
CDR3aa: CASSVAGGTGSSNEQFF
CDR3nt: TGTGCCAGCAGCGTAGCGGGGGGGACAGGGTCCTCAAATGAGCAGTTCTTC

abundance: -
d_gene: -
v_gene: TRBV3-1/TRBV3-2
j_gene: TRBJ2-7
CDR3aa: CASSQEDRSYEQYF
CDR3nt: TGTGCCAGCAGCCAAGAAGACAGGTCCTACGAGCAGTACTTC

abundance: once
d_gene: -
v_gene: TRBV30
j_gene: TRBJ2-3
CDR3aa: CAWSVFTDTQYF
CDR3nt: TGTGCCTGGAGTGTCTTCACAGATACGCAGTATTTT

abundance: -
d_gene: TRBD2
v_gene: TRBV29-1
j_gene: TRBJ2-1
CDR3aa: CSVVRAGEEFF
CDR3nt: TGCAGCGTTGTTAGGGCGGGAGAGGAGTTCTTC

abundance: -
d_gene: TRBD1
v_gene: TRBV14
j_gene: TRBJ1-5
CDR3aa: CASSLRQGLGQPQHF
CDR3nt: TGTGCCAGCAGCCTAAGACAGGGGTTAGGTCAGCCCCAGCATTTT

abundance: -
d_gene: -
v_gene: TRBV7-8
j_gene: TRBJ1-1
CDR3aa: CASSRLAGAMNTEAFF
CDR3nt: TGTGCCAGCAGCCGCTTGGCAGGGGCCATGAACACTGAAGCTTTCTTT

abundance: -
d_gene: TRBD2
v_gene: TRBV7-8
j_gene: TRBJ2-3
CDR3aa: CASSPGGTDTQYF
CDR3nt: TGTGCCAGCAGCCCGGGAGGGACCGATACGCAGTATTTT

abundance: once
d_gene: TRBD2
v_gene: TRBV10-3
j_gene: TRBJ2-7
CDR3aa: CATRRTSGMSYEQYF
CDR3nt: TGTGCCACCCGTCGAACTAGCGGCATGTCCTACGAGCAGTACTTC

abundance: -
d_gene: TRBD2
v_gene: TRBV27
j_gene: TRBJ2-1
CDR3aa: CASSFRETSGRNNEQFF
CDR3nt: TGTGCCAGCAGTTTTCGCGAGACTAGCGGGAGAAACAATGAGCAGTTCTTC

abundance: -
d_gene: TRBD1
v_gene: TRBV7-3
j_gene: TRBJ1-2
CDR3aa: CASSLGTRGNYGYTF
CDR3nt: TGTGCCAGCAGCTTAGGGACCAGGGGGAACTATGGCTACACCTTC

abundance: once
d_gene: TRBD2
v_gene: TRBV5-1
j_gene: TRBJ2-1
CDR3aa: CASSSEPGLANEQFF
CDR3nt: TGCGCCAGCAGCTCCGAACCGGGACTAGCGAATGAGCAGTTCTTC

abundance: -
d_gene: -
v_gene: TRBV10-2
j_gene: TRBJ1-5
CDR3aa: CASSEPYSNQPQHF
CDR3nt: TGCGCCAGCAGTGAGCCGTATAGCAATCAGCCCCAGCATTTT

abundance: -
d_gene: -
v_gene: TRBV7-9
j_gene: TRBJ1-3
CDR3aa: CASSPQNTIYF
CDR3nt: TGTGCCAGCAGTCCCCAGAACACCATATATTTT

abundance: -
d_gene: TRBD1
v_gene: TRBV4-3
j_gene: TRBJ2-2
CDR3aa: CASSQTGTAYTGELFF
CDR3nt: TGCGCCAGCAGCCAAACGGGGACAGCATACACCGGGGAGCTGTTTTTT

abundance: -
d_gene: TRBD2
v_gene: TRBV5-1
j_gene: TRBJ2-1
CDR3aa: CASSPPGLGNNEQFF
CDR3nt: TGCGCCAGCAGCCCGCCGGGACTAGGAAACAATGAGCAGTTCTTC

abundance: few
d_gene: -
v_gene: TRBV10-3
j_gene: TRBJ2-7
CDR3aa: CAITLTRENEQYF
CDR3nt: TGTGCCATCACTTTGACCAGGGAAAACGAGCAGTACTTC

abundance: -
d_gene: TRBD1
v_gene: TRBV9
j_gene: TRBJ1-5
CDR3aa: CASSGGTDSNQPQHF
CDR3nt: TGTGCCAGCAGTGGGGGGACAGATAGCAATCAGCCCCAGCATTTT

abundance: -
d_gene: TRBD1
v_gene: TRBV30
j_gene: TRBJ1-1
CDR3aa: CAWARDRPTEAFF
CDR3nt: TGTGCCTGGGCGAGGGACAGACCCACTGAAGCTTTCTTT

abundance: -
d_gene: TRBD2
v_gene: TRBV10-3
j_gene: TRBJ2-1
CDR3aa: CAIRTSGRSGYNEQFF
CDR3nt: TGTGCCATCAGAACTAGCGGGAGATCCGGCTACAATGAGCAGTTCTTC

abundance: few
d_gene: -
v_gene: TRBV7-9
j_gene: TRBJ1-2
CDR3aa: CASSLASQDGYTF
CDR3nt: TGTGCCAGCAGCTTAGCTAGTCAGGATGGCTACACCTTC

abundance: -
d_gene: TRBD2
v_gene: TRBV7-8
j_gene: TRBJ2-5
CDR3aa: CASSPGVSGTQETQYF
CDR3nt: TGTGCCAGCAGCCCCGGAGTTAGCGGGACCCAAGAGACCCAGTACTTC

abundance: -
d_gene: -
v_gene: TRBV19
j_gene: TRBJ2-4
CDR3aa: CASSPTVLAKNIQYF
CDR3nt: TGTGCCAGTAGCCCGACAGTGCTAGCCAAAAACATTCAGTACTTC

abundance: once
d_gene: -
v_gene: TRBV28
j_gene: TRBJ2-2
CDR3aa: CASSFRGPVFRELFF
CDR3nt: TGTGCCAGCAGTTTCAGGGGCCCTGTCTTCCGGGAGCTGTTTTTT

abundance: -
d_gene: TRBD1
v_gene: TRBV6-5
j_gene: TRBJ2-2
CDR3aa: CASRDRGTTDGELFF
CDR3nt: TGTGCCAGCAGAGACAGGGGTACGACGGACGGGGAGCTGTTTTTT

abundance: -
d_gene: -
v_gene: TRBV6-2/TRBV6-3
j_gene: TRBJ1-4
CDR3aa: CASSTTGTEKLFF
CDR3nt: TGTGCCAGCAGTACTACAGGGACCGAAAAACTGTTTTTT

abundance: -
d_gene: -
v_gene: TRBV11-2
j_gene: TRBJ1-5
CDR3aa: CASSLDGNSNQPQHF
CDR3nt: TGTGCCAGCAGCTTAGACGGGAATAGCAATCAGCCCCAGCATTTT

abundance: -
d_gene: TRBD1
v_gene: TRBV9
j_gene: TRBJ1-4
CDR3aa: CASSQDGTVNANEKLFF
CDR3nt: TGTGCCAGCAGCCAAGATGGGACAGTAAACGCTAATGAAAAACTGTTTTTT

abundance: -
d_gene: -
v_gene: TRBV3-1/TRBV3-2
j_gene: TRBJ1-5
CDR3aa: CASSIGGGQGQPQHF
CDR3nt: TGTGCCAGCAGCATCGGCGGGGGGCAAGGGCAGCCCCAGCATTTT

abundance: -
d_gene: TRBD1
v_gene: TRBV27
j_gene: TRBJ2-5
CDR3aa: CASSQTGVETQYF
CDR3nt: TGTGCCAGCAGTCAGACAGGGGTAGAGACCCAGTACTTC

abundance: -
d_gene: TRBD1
v_gene: TRBV3-1/TRBV3-2
j_gene: TRBJ1-5
CDR3aa: CASSHSGGSNQPQHF
CDR3nt: TGTGCCAGCAGCCATTCAGGGGGCAGCAATCAGCCCCAGCATTTT

abundance: -
d_gene: -
v_gene: TRBV5-1
j_gene: TRBJ1-3
CDR3aa: CASSLVGDSSGNTIYF
CDR3nt: TGCGCCAGCAGCTTGGTGGGGGACTCCTCTGGAAACACCATATATTTT

abundance: -
d_gene: -
v_gene: TRBV19
j_gene: TRBJ2-7
CDR3aa: CASSIDRFPYEQYF
CDR3nt: TGTGCCAGTAGTATAGACAGGTTCCCCTACGAGCAGTACTTC

abundance: -
d_gene: -
v_gene: TRBV28
j_gene: TRBJ2-7
CDR3aa: CASSLSRGAYEQYF
CDR3nt: TGTGCCAGCAGTTTGAGCAGGGGGGCCTACGAGCAGTACTTC

abundance: -
d_gene: -
v_gene: TRBV3-1/TRBV3-2
j_gene: TRBJ2-2
CDR3aa: CASSPGHSTGELFF
CDR3nt: TGTGCCAGCAGCCCGGGACATAGTACCGGGGAGCTGTTTTTT

abundance: -
d_gene: -
v_gene: TRBV4-3
j_gene: TRBJ2-3
CDR3aa: CASSQDASLTDTQYF
CDR3nt: TGCGCCAGCAGCCAAGACGCTAGCCTAACAGATACGCAGTATTTT

abundance: -
d_gene: -
v_gene: TRBV30
j_gene: TRBJ1-5
CDR3aa: CAWSPGAGGDQPQHF
CDR3nt: TGTGCCTGGAGTCCCGGGGCGGGGGGAGATCAGCCCCAGCATTTT

abundance: -
d_gene: -
v_gene: TRBV18
j_gene: TRBJ1-3
CDR3aa: CASSPESGLSGNTIYF
CDR3nt: TGTGCCAGCTCACCAGAGTCCGGACTCTCTGGAAACACCATATATTTT

abundance: -
d_gene: -
v_gene: TRBV29-1
j_gene: TRBJ2-7
CDR3aa: CSVSDTYEQYF
CDR3nt: TGCAGCGTTTCAGATACCTACGAGCAGTACTTC

abundance: -
d_gene: TRBD1
v_gene: TRBV6-5
j_gene: TRBJ2-7
CDR3aa: CASSIAGTGFGEQYF
CDR3nt: TGTGCCAGCAGTATCGCCGGGACAGGCTTCGGGGAGCAGTACTTC

abundance: -
d_gene: TRBD1
v_gene: TRBV19
j_gene: TRBJ2-7
CDR3aa: CASSPRQGADEQYF
CDR3nt: TGTGCCAGTAGTCCGCGACAGGGGGCGGATGAGCAGTACTTC

abundance: -
d_gene: TRBD1
v_gene: TRBV5-4
j_gene: TRBJ2-3
CDR3aa: CASSPGVGQGSRDTQYF
CDR3nt: TGTGCCAGCAGCCCTGGCGTGGGACAGGGATCGAGAGATACGCAGTATTTT

abundance: once
d_gene: -
v_gene: TRBV19
j_gene: TRBJ2-1
CDR3aa: CASSPWSSYNEQFF
CDR3nt: TGTGCCAGTTCACCCTGGAGCTCCTACAATGAGCAGTTCTTC

abundance: -
d_gene: -
v_gene: TRBV6-2/TRBV6-3
j_gene: TRBJ1-2
CDR3aa: CASSHALLNYGYTF
CDR3nt: TGTGCCAGCAGCCACGCTTTACTTAACTATGGCTACACCTTC

abundance: -
d_gene: TRBD1
v_gene: TRBV2
j_gene: TRBJ2-7
CDR3aa: CASKLTGGSSYEQYF
CDR3nt: TGTGCCAGCAAGCTGACAGGGGGCAGCTCCTACGAGCAGTACTTC

abundance: -
d_gene: -
v_gene: TRBV15
j_gene: TRBJ1-3
CDR3aa: CATSRDRGNTIYF
CDR3nt: TGTGCCACCAGCAGAGATCGTGGAAACACCATATATTTT

abundance: -
d_gene: -
v_gene: TRBV19
j_gene: TRBJ1-4
CDR3aa: CASNLRGGPNEKLFF
CDR3nt: TGTGCCAGTAACCTAAGGGGGGGCCCCAATGAAAAACTGTTTTTT

abundance: -
d_gene: TRBD2
v_gene: TRBV5-4
j_gene: TRBJ2-1
CDR3aa: CASSPLGREGRNEQFF
CDR3nt: TGTGCCAGCAGCCCCCTCGGGCGGGAGGGCAGAAATGAGCAGTTCTTC

abundance: -
d_gene: -
v_gene: TRBV5-1
j_gene: TRBJ2-2
CDR3aa: CASSPEGLNTGELFF
CDR3nt: TGCGCCAGCAGCCCGGAGGGGCTGAACACCGGGGAGCTGTTTTTT

abundance: -
d_gene: TRBD1
v_gene: TRBV2
j_gene: TRBJ1-2
CDR3aa: CASSDGTGFGYTF
CDR3nt: TGTGCCAGCAGTGACGGGACAGGGTTCGGCTACACCTTC

abundance: once
d_gene: -
v_gene: TRBV19
j_gene: TRBJ1-3
CDR3aa: CASSFSTAGAGNTIYF
CDR3nt: TGTGCCAGTAGTTTTTCGACGGCCGGGGCTGGAAACACCATATATTTT